The entry below gives a single TCR beta chain sequence along with its context. The clone's antigen remains unknown. Base qualities are missing; no much larger clone stands one base away. CDR1 ENHRY and CDR2 SYGVKD were looked up in the germline V gene. Including cysteine and phenylalanine, the CDR3 has 13 amino acids. The read is trimmed to its CDR3 DNA, 39 bases read in frame from base 1. V and J lose 2 bases and 1 base, and a span of 6 bases separates them. The sample originates from a study of T cell responses to AZD1222 COVID-19 vaccine (dated by TCRdb to the early 2020s). With respect to the entire study: AZD1222 recipients given second doses at about 4 weeks or at about 12 weeks were pooled, since spike-specific TCR depth and breadth were not found to differ between the two schedules. Enrollment into the trials was organized by age into subgroups of 18-55, 56-69 and 70-plus years, and those subgroups contained about 160, 30 and 59 TCR-sequenced participants, respectively. TCR sequencing covered approximately 230 trial participants: approximately 200 given two doses of AZD1222 and about 26 given two doses of MenACWY control vaccine. What the study reported, not specific to this receptor: No day 14 peak-response samples were available, so repertoires were characterized only after the peak T cell response. Only six AZD1222 recipients were SARS-CoV-2 seropositive at baseline, limiting conclusions about previously exposed vaccinees. Reportedly, close to half of the unique spike-specific TCRs recognized epitopes lying outside the regions that are mutated in the B.1.351 and B.1.1.7 variants. The 56-69-year group was small, and its depth increase did not reach significance, likely because of low power. Most participants were white British and females outnumbered males, and the authors suggested that clonal diversity may have been underestimated. After two AZD1222 doses, both the breadth and the depth of spike-specific TCRs were significantly higher than at day 0 and than in MenACWY recipients. CD4 TCRs associated with the vaccine covered the entire spike protein, and the dominant responses were in regions 160-218 and 743-854.

The CDR3 regions of human TCRbeta chains were analyzed by immunosequencing. The study's processing was this. TCRs in the repertoires were compared against a reference library of SARS-CoV-2-specific TCRs that had been generated with the MIRA antigen-specificity platform. Breadth was defined as the fraction of unique TCRs that were SARS-CoV-2-associated, and depth was defined as the fraction of total T cells that were SARS-CoV-2-associated. Using the MIRA data, each spike-specific TCR was mapped to the spike region that the TCR reacts to and placed in a CD4 or CD8 class. Log10-transformed breadth and depth values were compared by one-way ANOVA with Sidak's multiple comparisons tests. Not all clones reach the TCRdb copy of this immuneACCESS table, which keeps in-frame sequences only. Checked studies attribute under half of the gap to unresolved V genes and leave the rest unexplained. The V and J calls and the clone size are those of that table, but D and trimming were determined from the DNA. The sample includes 150,000 to 200,000 clones, with 85% to 95% observed a single time. In total, the top ten clones hold about 9.4% of the sample.

The time point label for this specimen denotes: baseline before first vaccination. The vaccinee samples were drawn from two UK trials, COV001 and COV002, one of which was a single-blind randomized controlled phase 2/3 trial testing AZD1222 (ChAdOx1 nCoV-19) in healthy adults. For TCRbeta chain sequencing, PBMC samples were collected from trial participants at day 0 and at day 28 after the second dose. Source: peripheral blood, taken on day 0 of AZD1222 vaccination. This clonotype was sampled from an adult in good health. Recombination connected TRBV10-3 to TRBJ2-7; no D gene can be assigned with confidence. The CDR3: CAISELGSYEQYF. The nucleotides are TGTGCCATCAGTGAGCTGGGGTCCTACGAGCAGTACTTC.